This T cell receptor (beta chain) appears in the sequencing data of a study of metastatic and nonmetastatic thyroid tumors. This clone occurred many times. Its antigen is currently unknown. CDR3 size: 16 residues. Germline V CDR1 and CDR2: SGHVS, FQNEAQ. Trimming shortened V by 7 bases and J by 1 base, and 19 bases separated the two germline ends. No patient received treatment before thyroid surgery. TCRdb reprocessed the PCR reads via MiXCR. The data show around 15,000 clones, 9.5% to 15% seen once. Broader study findings: A significant increase in TCR beta diversity was reportedly seen in malignant thyroid tumors relative to benign nodules, in blood and tumor.

This TCR was sampled from a female donor with papillary thyroid cancer or a benign thyroid nodule (not recorded which). Some clones in this sample may be carry-over from other donors' samples. Sequenced material: blood. V is TRBV7-8 and J is TRBJ2-5, with D unresolved. The CDR3 sequence: CASITDRAGSQETQYF. In DNA, the CDR3 is TGTGCCAGCATCACCGATAGGGCTGGCAGCCAAGAGACCCAGTACTTC.